The clone carrying this T cell receptor beta chain appeared once. Its matching antigen is unknown. Alongside a J-beta primer mix, a sample-barcoded 5' primer served in a second PCR lasting roughly 7 to 12 cycles. TCRdb fed the 5' RACE reads into MiXCR, producing one record per CDR3 protein. The sample records about 970,000 distinct CDR3 sequences, roughly 51% being singletons. This record comes from a study of blood T cells in healthy people across ages. General study results and limits: Long-lived donors carried more naive CD4+ cells and greater diversity than aged donors. PBMCs were not sorted, which prevented a conclusive comparison of naive versus antigen-experienced cells. Per million T cells, the diversity of TCR beta decreased roughly linearly as age advanced.

CDR3 length: 15 residues. Trimming removed 6 bases at V and 1 base at J, with 14 bases between. Germline V gene data show CDR1 as ENHRY and CDR2 as SYGVKD. The authors extracted at least 5 micrograms of total RNA per sample. The sequenced sample was blood. The TCR originated in an older woman in good health. The chain uses TRBV10-3 and TRBJ2-3; TRBD2 is a possible D gene (6 bases). The CDR3, as DNA: TGTGCCATCAGCGCGGGAACCACAGGCACAGATACGCAGTATTTT. Protein: CAISAGTTGTDTQYF.